The rows below give T cell receptor beta chains drawn from one sample of a study of identical twins' blood T cells. TCRdb reprocessed the 5' RACE reads via MiXCR and lists one record per CDR3 protein. The sample gives a few hundred thousand distinct CDR3 sequences, over 25% of which show up once; approximately 6.6% is in the top ten. The sample comprised PBMCs. The receptors shown here come from a woman between 18 and 50 years old in good health. Both conserved end residues are part of each CDR3. The D gene is left open where the match is weak. A clone size is listed for some rows: how often the clone was seen (once, few, many), or a class if it is expanded.

clone size | D gene | CDR3 length | J gene | V gene | CDR3 protein | CDR3 DNA
few | - | 14 | TRBJ1-2 | TRBV19 | CASSIVARGYGYTF | TGTGCCAGTAGTATAGTAGCGCGGGGCTATGGCTACACCTTC
few | TRBD2 | 16 | TRBJ2-3 | TRBV4-3 | CASSQDRAGRTDTQYF | TGCGCCAGCAGCCAAGATCGAGCGGGAAGGACAGATACGCAGTATTTT
many | - | 13 | TRBJ1-4 | TRBV20-1 | CSAPGSRVEKLFF | TGCAGTGCTCCTGGGTCCCGAGTTGAAAAACTGTTTTTT
- | - | 15 | TRBJ1-5 | TRBV27 | CASSLSDALNQPQHF | TGTGCCAGCAGCCTAAGTGACGCCCTCAATCAGCCCCAGCATTTT
- | TRBD2 | 16 | TRBJ2-7 | TRBV12-3/TRBV12-4 | CASSPRTSGRSYEQYF | TGTGCCAGCAGTCCGCGAACTAGCGGGCGTTCCTACGAGCAGTACTTC
many | - | 11 | TRBJ2-7 | TRBV6-2/TRBV6-3 | CASSSGLEQYF | TGTGCCAGCAGTTCCGGGCTAGAGCAGTACTTC
many | - | 13 | TRBJ1-1 | TRBV12-3/TRBV12-4 | CASSLEVWTEAFF | TGTGCCAGCAGTTTGGAAGTCTGGACTGAAGCTTTCTTT
- | - | 11 | TRBJ2-3 | TRBV19 | CASRGDGTQYF | TGTGCCAGTCGAGGGGACGGTACGCAGTATTTT
- | - | 16 | TRBJ1-3 | TRBV5-1 | CASSWAAEGGRDTIYF | TGCGCCAGCAGCTGGGCGGCCGAAGGCGGCAGAGACACTATATATTTT
few | - | 14 | TRBJ2-1 | TRBV10-3 | CAIGFRDLDNEQFF | TGTGCCATCGGATTCCGGGACTTGGACAATGAGCAGTTCTTC
few | TRBD1 | 16 | TRBJ2-2 | TRBV12-3/TRBV12-4 | CASSQGTGAYTGELFF | TGTGCCAGCAGCCAAGGGACAGGGGCTTATACCGGGGAGCTGTTTTTT
few | TRBD2 | 15 | TRBJ2-2 | TRBV5-1 | CASSGGLTNTGELFF | TGCGCCAGCAGCGGGGGACTAACGAACACCGGGGAGCTGTTTTTT
few | - | 17 | TRBJ2-1 | TRBV11-3 | CASSLVAGLGTYNEQFF | TGTGCCAGCAGCCTTGTCGCCGGGCTCGGGACCTACAATGAGCAGTTCTTC
many | TRBD2 | 15 | TRBJ2-1 | TRBV7-9 | CASSLWGGSYNEQFF | TGTGCCAGCAGCTTATGGGGGGGCTCCTACAATGAGCAGTTCTTC
- | TRBD2 | 15 | TRBJ2-7 | TRBV10-2 | CASSDGTSFSYEQYF | TGCGCCAGCAGCGACGGGACTAGCTTCTCCTACGAGCAGTACTTC
many | TRBD1 | 14 | TRBJ1-5 | TRBV10-3 | CASADGTGHQPQHF | TGTGCCAGCGCCGACGGGACAGGACATCAGCCCCAGCATTTT
few | TRBD2 | 17 | TRBJ2-3 | TRBV5-1 | CASRGLAGSTSTDTQYF | TGCGCCAGCAGGGGACTAGCGGGGTCCACTAGCACAGATACGCAGTATTTT
- | - | 14 | TRBJ2-7 | TRBV25-1 | CASRPTAHSYEQYF | TGTGCCAGCAGGCCCACAGCTCACTCCTACGAGCAGTACTTC
few | - | 13 | TRBJ1-5 | TRBV18 | CASSRQEDQPQHF | TGTGCCAGCTCACGACAGGAAGATCAGCCCCAGCATTTT
- | - | 14 | TRBJ2-3 | TRBV7-9 | CASSLELGGDTQYF | TGTGCCAGCAGCTTAGAACTCGGCGGAGATACGCAGTATTTT
few | - | 12 | TRBJ2-7 | TRBV29-1 | CSVGDNYYEQYF | TGCAGCGTGGGGGACAACTACTACGAGCAGTACTTC
- | TRBD1 | 16 | TRBJ1-2 | TRBV27 | CASSLSPPGQGDGYTF | TGTGCCAGCAGTTTATCGCCCCCGGGACAGGGAGATGGCTACACCTTC
- | - | 13 | TRBJ2-5 | TRBV5-1 | CANSLDTTETQYF | TGCGCCAACAGCTTGGACACAACGGAGACCCAGTACTTC
few | - | 12 | TRBJ1-2 | TRBV6-2/TRBV6-3 | CASGRTNYGYTF | TGTGCCAGCGGCCGGACTAACTATGGCTACACCTTC
few | TRBD2 | 14 | TRBJ2-7 | TRBV10-3 | CAIRWGRDSYEQYF | TGTGCCATCAGGTGGGGGAGGGACTCCTACGAGCAGTACTTC
- | - | 15 | TRBJ2-3 | TRBV29-1 | CSVNSGTGGTDTQYF | TGCAGCGTTAATTCCGGGACTGGCGGCACAGATACGCAGTATTTT
- | TRBD2 | 15 | TRBJ2-3 | TRBV4-3 | CASSQAPSGRDTQYF | TGCGCCAGCAGCCAAGCCCCTAGCGGGAGGGATACGCAGTATTTT
- | - | 11 | TRBJ2-5 | TRBV11-2 | CASSLIVTQYF | TGTGCCAGCAGCTTAATTGTGACCCAGTACTTC
- | TRBD2 | 15 | TRBJ2-5 | TRBV6-5 | CASSGLAEIQETQYF | TGTGCCAGCAGCGGACTAGCGGAGATTCAAGAGACCCAGTACTTC
- | - | 14 | TRBJ1-6 | TRBV5-5 | CASRRRADNSPLHF | TGTGCCAGCAGGCGTCGCGCGGATAATTCACCCCTCCACTTT
- | - | 14 | TRBJ2-2 | TRBV20-1 | CSARGRENTGELFF | TGCAGTGCACGAGGCCGGGAGAACACCGGGGAGCTGTTTTTT
- | - | 14 | TRBJ1-1 | TRBV14 | CASSLLQRGTEAFF | TGTGCCAGCAGCCTACTACAGAGGGGGACTGAAGCTTTCTTT